The 19 T cell receptor beta chains below come from one sample, sequenced in a study of Graves' ophthalmopathy and Graves' hyperthyroidism. Amplification from RNA transcripts yielded the TCR beta CDR3 regions. First-round RT-PCR with HTBI primers preceded a second-round multiplex PCR. TCRdb re-analysed the multiplex PCR reads in MiXCR, keeping a single row per CDR3 protein. This table holds hundreds of thousands of distinct CDR3 sequences, about 40% found once. The sample comprised peripheral blood. The receptors derive from an adult man with Graves' ophthalmopathy.

The V and J genes are TRBV10-3 and TRBJ2-5; tentatively, D is TRBD1 or TRBD2 (5 bases each). The CDR3 is made up of 15 amino acids. V lost 4 bases, J lost 5 bases, and 17 bases lay in between. Germline values: CDR1 ENHRY, CDR2 SYGVKD. The chain's CDR3 is CAISGAGTPVETQYF. The CDR3 region has the DNA TGTGCCATCAGTGGGGCCGGGACCCCGGTGGAGACCCAGTACTTC.

This clonotype was seen only a few times. The V and J genes are TRBV3-1 and TRBJ2-5, with 10 bases fitting TRBD1. CDR3 length equals 15 residues. V dropped 4 bases and J dropped 5; count of bases not matched to a gene: 7. The germline gives CDR1 LGHDT, CDR2 YNNKEL (reference sequence). The CDR3 sequence is CASSPRDRGGETQYF. The CDR3 nucleotides are TGTGCCAGCAGCCCCCGGGACAGGGGAGGTGAGACCCAGTACTTC.

This clonotype was picked up many times. The V call is TRBV2, the J call TRBJ2-6; D unresolved. CDR1 and CDR2 (germline): SNHLY, FYNNEI. This CDR3 has 15 amino acids. V was clipped by 4 bases and J by 1 base, with 8 bases between them. The CDR3 region is CASSGRNSGANVLTF. Written as DNA, the CDR3 is TGTGCCAGCAGTGGAAGAAATTCTGGGGCCAACGTCCTGACTTTC.

This clonotype appeared many times. V gene TRBV6-4 combines with J gene TRBJ2-2; 9 nucleotides align to TRBD2. Germline V lookup: CDR1 MRHNA, CDR2 SNTAGT. J lost 4 bases, V lost 0 bases, and 0 bases had no gene match. This CDR3 spans 15 amino acids. CDR3 amino acids: CASSDSREGTGELFF. DNA for the CDR3: TGTGCCAGCAGTGACTCGCGGGAGGGCACCGGGGAGCTGTTTTTT.

This clonotype was counted ten times or more. V is TRBV20-1 and J is TRBJ2-5; D is uncertain. Deletions cut 0 bases from V and 2 bases from J, with 16 bases between. CDR1 and CDR2 from the germline V gene are DFQATT and SNEGSKA (reference sequence). The CDR3 has 16 residues. The DNA of the CDR3 is TGCAGTGCTAGAGATGCCTCCACAGTTCAGCAAGAGACCCAGTACTTC. Amino acid sequence: CSARDASTVQQETQYF.

As concerns this clonotype: A much larger clone differs from this one at a single base, so this may be a read error. The V gene is TRBV14, the J gene TRBJ2-6; unclear D gene. CDR1 is SGHDN and CDR2 is FVKESK in the germline V gene. The CDR3 contains 14 residues. The CDR3 DNA sequence: TGTGCCAGCAACCAAAGATCTGGGGCCAACGTCCTGACTTTC. It encodes CASNQRSGANVLTF.

As regards this clonotype: A much larger clonotype is one base distant, so this may be a read error. The chain employs TRBV10-3 and TRBJ1-4, with a possible D match to TRBD1 (6 bases). CDR3 length: 16 amino acids. V was clipped by 4 bases and J by 7 bases, with 19 bases between them. Per germline, CDR1 ENHRY and CDR2 SYGVKD. CDR3 protein: CAISVSAGGRGEKLFF. CDR3 nucleotides: TGTGCCATCAGTGTGTCCGCTGGGGGGCGAGGTGAAAAACTGTTTTTT.

In its sample, this clonotype was seen many times. The junction and the germline gene differ at one end; a read error may be behind it. The chain couples TRBV4-1 to TRBJ2-7, with 12 bases aligning to TRBD2. The CDR3 is 15 residues long. Germline V gene lookup returns CDR1 MGHRA and CDR2 YSYEKL. The CDR3 loop reads CASSQETSGSYEQYF. Written as DNA, the CDR3 is TGTGCCAGCAGCCAAGAGACTAGCGGGAGTTACGAGCAGTACTTC.

This rearrangement joins TRBV7-2 to TRBJ2-5, with 10 bases matching TRBD1. After removal of 5 bases from V and 5 bases from J, the junction contained 20 bases not matched to a gene. The germline V gene encodes CDR1 SGHTA and CDR2 FQGNSA. The CDR3 runs 19 residues. CDR3 region: CASSRAPRDRGLKGETQYF. CDR3 bases: TGTGCCAGCAGCAGGGCCCCTCGGGACAGGGGCCTGAAGGGGGAGACCCAGTACTTC.

This chain connects TRBV2 to TRBJ1-2, with TRBD1 identical over 7 bases. V shed 5 bases, J shed 8 bases, and the junction held 8 bases outside the gene matches. CDR3 length: 13 amino acids. Germline loops: CDR1 SNHLY, CDR2 FYNNEI. The CDR3 bases are TGTGCCAGCAGTACTCAGGGGGTAGGAGGCTACACCTTC. The encoded protein is CASSTQGVGGYTF.

With regard to this clonotype: A much more abundant neighbour one base away suggests this may be a read error. The rearrangement joins TRBV19 to TRBJ1-5, with 7 bases matching TRBD1. Germline V gene data show CDR1 as LNHDA and CDR2 as SQIVND (reference sequence). The CDR3 length is 18 residues. The junction had 12 bases not matched to a gene; V was cut back by 4 bases and J by 0 bases. DNA for the CDR3: TGTGCCAGTAGTACCCTGGGGGACAGCAGACATAGCAATCAGCCCCAGCATTTT. Its translation is CASSTLGDSRHSNQPQHF.

This clonotype was observed a handful of times. This chain links TRBV19 with TRBJ1-1; 9 bases align to TRBD1. The V gene's germline CDR1 is LNHDA and CDR2 SQIVND (reference sequence). The ends lost 6 bases at V and 5 bases at J; junction bases unmatched: 7. CDR3 length equals 14 residues. CDR3 coding DNA: TGTGCCAGTAGCTGGACAGGGGTCGGGACTGAAGCTTTCTTT. The encoded protein is CASSWTGVGTEAFF.

V usage is TRBV10-3 and J usage is TRBJ2-2; D uncertain. There are 12 residues in the CDR3. V dropped 6 bases and J dropped 3 bases, with 5 bases sitting between them. In germline, CDR1 is ENHRY, CDR2 SYGVKD. The CDR3 DNA sequence: TGTGCCATCAGATGGGACACCGGGGAGCTGTTTTTT. This codes for CAIRWDTGELFF.

The V gene is TRBV24-1, the J gene TRBJ1-2; D call uncertain. The CDR3 consists of 12 residues. The germline V gene encodes CDR1 KGHDR and CDR2 SFDVKD. V dropped 8 bases and J dropped 12 bases, with 18 bases sitting between them. The CDR3, as DNA: TGTGCCACCACCGGAAACGGGAGGGCCGACACCTTC. This gives the protein CATTGNGRADTF.

In its sample, this clonotype was seen many times. One junction end disagrees with the germline gene, perhaps due to a read error. The CDR3 DNA is TGTGCCAGCAGTGAATATATGCATCCTAAGGAAAAACTGTTTTTT. This codes for CASSEYMHPKEKLFF. The J gene is TRBJ1-4, the V gene TRBV25-1; the D is unclear. CDR1 and CDR2 (germline): MGHDK, SYGVNS. The CDR3 runs 15 residues.

The chain recombines TRBV19 with TRBJ1-6; D may be TRBD1 (5 bases). Germline V gives CDR1 LNHDA, CDR2 SQIVND (reference sequence). CDR3 length: 15 amino acids. This CDR3 reads CARDVQGGANSPLHF. CDR3 nucleotides: TGTGCTAGAGATGTCCAGGGTGGTGCAAATTCACCCCTCCACTTT.

This chain uses TRBV29-1 with TRBJ1-3, with D uncertain. Germline loops: CDR1 SQVTM, CDR2 ANQGSEA. The CDR3 runs to 14 residues. Trimming took 4 bases from V and 0 from J, leaving 10 bases between them. CDR3 nucleotide sequence: TGCAGCGTTGCGGTTCAAAGCTCTGGAAACACCATATATTTT. Its translation: CSVAVQSSGNTIYF.

This clonotype was counted a single time. V gene TRBV25-1 combines with J gene TRBJ2-7; the match to TRBD1 covers 7 bases. CDR1 is MGHDK, CDR2 SYGVNS, per germline. This CDR3 has 14 amino acids. Trimming removed 6 bases from V and 3 bases from J; junction bases left unmatched: 8. In DNA, the CDR3 is TGTGCCAGCAGATTGACAGGGTTGTTCTACGAGCAGTACTTC. It encodes CASRLTGLFYEQYF.

The chain employs TRBV29-1 and TRBJ2-1; D gene unclear. Trimming removed 1 base from V and 5 bases from J, with 6 bases in between. The CDR3 is 12 amino acids. Germline V lookup: CDR1 SQVTM, CDR2 ANQGSEA. CDR3 loop: CSVEGVHNEQFF. The CDR3 region has the DNA TGCAGCGTTGAAGGCGTTCACAATGAGCAGTTCTTC.